This entry concerns a single T cell receptor (beta chain). The data stem from a study of blood T cell repertoires in COVID-19. Study-wide context: Whether acute or convalescent, the COVID-19 samples came from the United States, Italy and Spain.

CDR1 and CDR2 (germline): SGHRS, YFSETQ. After removal of 1 base from V and 0 bases from J, the junction contained 24 bases not matched to a gene. The CDR3 length is 23 residues. Per the original data handling: Amplification from reference gene primers served as the basis for estimated nucleated cell counts. The table came from immunoSEQ multiplex PCR; TCRdb's copy has only in-frame clones and leaves some out. That table gives V, J and clone size, and the DNA gave D and trimming. The data hold about 210,000 clones, with less than 90% observed a single time. Everyone who took part was about 18 to 90 years old, and they came from 24 US areas. Exposed participants encountered a COVID-19 case during the 2 weeks preceding study entry.

The receptor was derived from a woman aged 25 to 39 who had been exposed to COVID-19. Sequenced: PBMCs or T cells enriched from blood (not recorded which). This sequence joins TRBV5-1 and TRBJ1-3; TRBD1 matches 8 bases. CDR3 nucleotides: TGCGCCAGCAGCTTGAAGATACCGCCAAATTCAGGGGGCATACCGAACTCTGGAAACACCATATATTTT. Its protein product is CASSLKIPPNSGGIPNSGNTIYF.